A single sample is the source of the 26 T cell receptor beta chains below, sequenced in a study of cytotoxic CD8 clonotypes in ibrutinib-treated CLL. Profiling relied on immunoSEQ multiplex PCR, and the TCRdb table lists in-frame clones only, not all of them. The table lists roughly 170,000 clones, roughly 80% of them singletons. The specimen comprised PBMCs, sampled after 24 months of ibrutinib treatment. These receptors were collected from a human donor with chronic lymphocytic leukemia.

This sequence joins TRBV7-3 and TRBJ2-3; D is perhaps TRBD1 (6 bases). The CDR3 length is 17 residues. V dropped 6 bases and J dropped 2 bases, with 21 bases sitting between them. Germline V gene data show CDR1 as SGHTA and CDR2 as FQGTGA. The chain's CDR3 is CASSKGGGGPPTDTQYF. In DNA form, the CDR3 reads TGTGCCAGCAGTAAAGGGGGTGGCGGTCCCCCCACAGATACGCAGTATTTT. Full variable domain (outside the CDR3, taken from reference TRBV7-3 and TRBJ2-3): GAGVSQTPSNKVTEKGKYVELRCDPISGHTALYWYRQSLGQGPEFLIYFQGTGAADDSGLPNDRFFAVRPEGSVSTLKIQRTERGDSAVYLCASSKGGGGPPTDTQYFGPGTRLTVL.

The genes are TRBV20-1 and TRBJ1-2; D ambiguous. Per the germline V gene, CDR1 is DFQATT and CDR2 is SNEGSKA (reference sequence). CDR3 length: 9 amino acids. V gave up 3 bases and J gave up 9 bases, with 5 bases separating them. The CDR3 DNA reads TGCAGTGCTAGCCCTAGCTACACCTTC. This codes for CSASPSYTF.

J is TRBJ2-3 and V is TRBV9; D possibly corresponds to TRBD1 (6 bases). Trimming took 0 bases from V and 3 from J, leaving 8 bases between them. Germline lookup yields CDR1 SGDLS and CDR2 YYNGEE. The CDR3 sequence is 14 residues long. This CDR3 reads CASSVAGATDTQYF. The DNA of the CDR3 is TGTGCCAGCAGCGTAGCAGGGGCGACAGATACGCAGTATTTT.

The chain links TRBV5-1 to TRBJ2-7; D may match TRBD1 or TRBD2 (5 bases each). The V end was cut by 0 bases, the J end by 2 bases, with 15 bases between. The CDR3 has 16 residues. Per the germline V gene, CDR1 is SGHRS and CDR2 is YFSETQ. CDR3 bases: TGCGCCAGCAGCTTGGAGCCGGGACGGGGAACCTACGAGCAGTACTTC. Translation gives CASSLEPGRGTYEQYF.

The rearrangement joins TRBV9 to TRBJ1-2, with D possibly matching TRBD1 (5 bases). Trimming took off 2 bases at V and 4 bases at J, with 15 bases between the two ends. This CDR3 is built from 15 residues. Looked up from germline, CDR1 is SGDLS and CDR2 is YYNGEE. CDR3 in amino acids: CASSVNSGRPYGYTF. In DNA form, the CDR3 reads TGTGCCAGCAGCGTGAATTCGGGACGGCCCTATGGCTACACCTTC.

The V and J genes are TRBV28 and TRBJ1-4; D unresolved. CDR3 length equals 12 residues. Trimming left V 1 base short and J 7 bases short, with 4 bases between. Germline lookup yields CDR1 MDHEN and CDR2 SYDVKM. The CDR3 nucleotides are TGTGCCAGCAGTTTATCCGCTGAAAAACTGTTTTTT. Its translation: CASSLSAEKLFF.

The rearrangement links TRBV5-1 to TRBJ2-3; 10 positions agree with TRBD1. V lost 0 bases and J lost 4; bases outside the gene matches: 2. Germline CDR1 and CDR2: SGHRS and YFSETQ. The CDR3 has 15 residues. The CDR3: CASSLGQGAPDTQYF. As DNA, the CDR3 is TGCGCCAGCAGCTTGGGACAGGGGGCCCCAGATACGCAGTATTTT. The whole variable domain, remainder taken from reference TRBV5-1 and TRBJ2-3, is KAGVTQTPRYLIKTRGQQVTLSCSPISGHRSVSWYQQTPGQGLQFLFEYFSETQRNKGNFPGRFSGRQFSNSRSEMNVSTLELGDSALYLCASSLGQGAPDTQYFGPGTRLTVL.

This chain uses TRBV7-2 with TRBJ1-4; tentatively, D is TRBD1 (5 bases). The CDR3 loop spans 11 amino acids. V was pared by 8 bases and J by 8 bases, with 9 bases between. The V gene's germline CDR1 is SGHTA and CDR2 FQGNSA. The CDR3 sequence: CASGRGEKLFF. In DNA, the CDR3 is TGTGCCAGCGGCCGGGGGGAAAAACTGTTTTTT.

This rearrangement joins TRBV13 to TRBJ2-1; tentatively, D is TRBD1 (6 bases). From germline, CDR1 is PRHDT and CDR2 FYEKMQ (reference sequence). The CDR3 length is 19 residues. V gave up 3 bases and J gave up 3 bases, with 24 bases separating them. The CDR3 nucleotides read TGTGCCAGCAGCTTCGGGCCGGACAGCATTGAGCTCGGCTACAATGAGCAGTTCTTC. It specifies CASSFGPDSIELGYNEQFF.

The chain is built from TRBV7-2 and TRBJ1-3, with 7 bases identical to TRBD1. The germline V gene has CDR1 SGHTA and CDR2 FQGNSA. The CDR3 covers 16 residues. Losses at the gene ends were 2 bases for V and 0 bases for J; bases not matched to a gene: 4. DNA for the CDR3: TGTGCCAGCAGCTTAATGGGACAGCTCTCTGGAAACACCATATATTTT. Translated: CASSLMGQLSGNTIYF.

This chain connects TRBV7-2 to TRBJ1-5; possibly TRBD1 for D (5 bases). V was trimmed by 2 bases and J by 7 bases, leaving 15 bases between them. CDR1 and CDR2 (germline): SGHTA, FQGNSA. This CDR3 is 15 amino acids long. The CDR3: CASSLRAGLRQPQHF. The CDR3 coding sequence is TGTGCCAGCAGCTTACGGGCAGGGCTCCGACAGCCCCAGCATTTT.

This chain links TRBV7-3 with TRBJ2-3; the match to TRBD2 covers 10 bases. The trim removed 1 base at V and 4 bases at J, leaving 2 bases unmatched. Germline V gene data show CDR1 as SGHTA and CDR2 as FQGTGA. The CDR3 spans 15 residues. Written as DNA, the CDR3 is TGTGCCAGCAGCTTAAGGACTAGCGGCGCAGATACGCAGTATTTT. It yields the protein CASSLRTSGADTQYF.

This clone was seen a single time. The V and J genes are TRBV27 and TRBJ1-1; possible D gene TRBD1, 5 bases. Per the germline V gene, CDR1 is MNHEY and CDR2 is SMNVEV (reference sequence). Trimming took 5 bases from V and 1 from J, leaving 11 bases between them. This CDR3 is 14 amino acids long. CDR3 coding DNA: TGTGCCAGCAGTCCCCAGACAGAGAACACTGAAGCTTTCTTT. Translating gives CASSPQTENTEAFF.

The chain carries TRBV4-2 and TRBJ1-2; the D gene is possibly TRBD1 (5 bases). This CDR3 contains 16 residues. Trimming took 4 bases from V and 6 from J, leaving 21 bases between them. In germline, CDR1 is LGHNA, CDR2 YNFKEQ. CDR3 amino acids: CASSPRGTSGLNGYTF. The CDR3 DNA sequence: TGTGCCAGCAGCCCCCGGGGGACCAGTGGTCTGAATGGCTACACCTTC.

The sample holds one count of this clone. V and J are TRBV7-6 and TRBJ2-5; D call uncertain. Germline V gene data show CDR1 as SGHVS and CDR2 as FNYEAQ. This CDR3 has 12 amino acids. With 1 base removed from V and 2 bases from J, the gap between germline ends came to 2 bases. This chain's CDR3 is CASSLVQETQYF. DNA of the CDR3: TGTGCCAGCAGCTTAGTTCAAGAGACCCAGTACTTC.

This chain links TRBV19 with TRBJ1-1; D remains unclear. Germline CDR1 reads LNHDA; CDR2 reads SQIVND (reference sequence). Deletions cut 5 bases from V and 1 base from J, with 14 bases between. The CDR3 loop spans 15 amino acids. In DNA, the CDR3 is TGTGCCAGTAGTCCGAGTCGGCGGCAGAACACTGAAGCTTTCTTT. Protein product: CASSPSRRQNTEAFF.

The genes are TRBV6-1 and TRBJ2-3; possibly TRBD1 or TRBD2 for D (5 bases each). This CDR3 has 13 residues. V was pared by 2 bases and J by 9 bases, with 12 bases between. Germline CDR1 and CDR2: MNHNS and SASEGT. The CDR3 coding sequence is TGTGCCAGCAGTGAAATGGGGGTTGGGACGCAGTATTTT. Protein: CASSEMGVGTQYF.

This clone was observed once. The V call is TRBV2, the J call TRBJ1-5; 7 nucleotides agree with TRBD1. The length of the CDR3 is 15 residues. The germline CDR1 and CDR2 sequences are SNHLY and FYNNEI. The ends lost 3 bases at V and 1 base at J; junction bases unmatched: 3. The CDR3 nucleotides read TGTGCCAGCAGTGAGTACAGGGGAAGCAATCAGCCCCAGCATTTT. Protein product: CASSEYRGSNQPQHF.

The gene calls are TRBV6-1 and TRBJ1-5; D is ambiguous. Looked up from germline, CDR1 is MNHNS and CDR2 is SASEGT. Trimming pared 8 bases from V and 2 bases from J, leaving 10 bases between. CDR3 size: 13 residues. The CDR3 loop is CASGKEGNQPQHF. As DNA, the CDR3 is TGTGCCAGCGGGAAGGAGGGCAATCAGCCCCAGCATTTT.

This clone was recorded a few times. CDR3 in amino acids: CASRVGQPAGYGYTF. In DNA, the CDR3 is TGCGCCAGCAGAGTGGGACAGCCGGCGGGCTATGGCTACACCTTC. V is TRBV5-1 and J is TRBJ1-2, with 7 bases identical to TRBD1. The CDR3 contains 15 residues. Germline assignment: CDR1 SGHRS and CDR2 YFSETQ. Losses at the gene ends were 5 bases for V and 4 bases for J; bases not matched to a gene: 11.

The CDR3 loop is CASSLVGTGVGETQYF. In DNA, the CDR3 is TGTGCCAGCAGCTTAGTTGGGACAGGGGTCGGGGAGACCCAGTACTTC. J is TRBJ2-5 and V is TRBV7-2; 10 bases are shared with TRBD1. The V and J ends lost 1 base and 5 bases, in that order; junction bases with no gene match: 7. Per germline, CDR1 SGHTA and CDR2 FQGNSA. This CDR3 comprises 16 residues.

The chain couples TRBV19 to TRBJ1-2; 7 positions match TRBD1. The CDR3 is 14 residues long. Germline CDR1 and CDR2: LNHDA and SQIVND (reference sequence). V trimming: 5 bases; J trimming: 2 bases; junction bases outside the gene matches: 5. DNA of the CDR3: TGTGCCAGTAGTCGGGACAGCGTCAACTATGGCTACACCTTC. It is translated as CASSRDSVNYGYTF.

The chain uses TRBV28 and TRBJ1-1, with TRBD1 matching over 9 bases. Germline lookup yields CDR1 MDHEN and CDR2 SYDVKM. Trimming at V came to 7 bases and at J to 1 base, leaving 4 bases not matched to a gene. The CDR3 has 14 residues. The CDR3 region has the DNA TGTGCCAGCAACGAGGGACAGGGGAACACTGAAGCTTTCTTT. Protein sequence: CASNEGQGNTEAFF.

This chain uses TRBV5-1 with TRBJ1-2; 7 nucleotides match TRBD1. The CDR3 runs to 16 residues. The germline V gene encodes CDR1 SGHRS and CDR2 YFSETQ. The V gene end was trimmed by 4 bases and the J gene end by 2 bases; junction bases not matched to a gene: 11. The CDR3 DNA follows: TGCGCCAGCAGCCCCCGGGTGGCGGGACAGAACTATGGCTACACCTTC. Translated, it gives CASSPRVAGQNYGYTF.

The chain uses TRBV5-1 and TRBJ1-2, with 7 nucleotides matching TRBD1. The CDR3 runs 14 residues. Germline lookup yields CDR1 SGHRS and CDR2 YFSETQ. V shed 1 base and J 2 bases; nucleotides not matched to a gene: 2. CDR3 sequence: CASSLSGQNYGYTF. CDR3 coding DNA: TGCGCCAGCAGCTTGTCGGGACAGAACTATGGCTACACCTTC.

In regard to this clone: This sample also contains other DNA sequences that code for the same CDR3. The V gene is TRBV5-1, the J gene TRBJ2-5; 9 nucleotides agree with TRBD2. Germline CDR1 is SGHRS and CDR2 is YFSETQ. V dropped 0 bases and J dropped 4; count of bases not matched to a gene: 4. CDR3 size: 15 residues. As DNA, the CDR3 is TGCGCCAGCAGCTTGGTTAGCGGGGGCGTAGAGACCCAGTACTTC. It yields the protein CASSLVSGGVETQYF.